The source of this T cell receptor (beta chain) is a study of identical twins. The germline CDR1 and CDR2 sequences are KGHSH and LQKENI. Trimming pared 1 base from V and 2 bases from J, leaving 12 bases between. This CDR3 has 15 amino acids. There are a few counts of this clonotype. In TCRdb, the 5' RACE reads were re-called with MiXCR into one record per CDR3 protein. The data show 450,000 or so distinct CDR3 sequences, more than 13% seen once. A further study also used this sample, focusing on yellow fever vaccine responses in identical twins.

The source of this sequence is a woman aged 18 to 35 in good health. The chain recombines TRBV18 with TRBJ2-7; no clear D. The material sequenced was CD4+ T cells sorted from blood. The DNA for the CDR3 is TGTGCCAGCTCACCACGTGTGCCAAGAGCCTACGAGCAGTACTTC. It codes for CASSPRVPRAYEQYF.